Each of the 4 T cell receptor beta chains below was sequenced from the same sample in a study of control samples from healthy donors and cancer patients. The protocol was immunoSEQ multiplex PCR, while the TCRdb copy is restricted to in-frame clones and leaves out a portion. The repertoire consists of about 130,000 clones, with 85% to 95% occurring once and the leading ten covering 0.58%. Input material: PBMCs. Receptor source: a man older than 75 with head and neck cancer.

The chain is built from TRBV7-2 and TRBJ2-1, with TRBD1 matching 10 bases. CDR1 SGHTA and CDR2 FQGNSA come from the germline V gene. The CDR3 contains 15 residues. The V and J ends lost 1 base and 6 bases, in that order; junction bases with no gene match: 3. CDR3 sequence reads: CASSLDGTGANEQFF. The DNA for the CDR3 is TGTGCCAGCAGCTTAGATGGGACAGGGGCCAATGAGCAGTTCTTC.

The chain employs TRBV3-1 (or the pseudogene TRBV3-2) and TRBJ2-3, with 11 bases that match TRBD1. J was trimmed by 2 bases and V by 6 bases; bases with no gene match: 7. Germline V gene data show CDR1 as LGHDT and CDR2 as YNNKEL (reference sequence). There are 16 residues in the CDR3. The CDR3 here is CASRYGTGGSTDTQYF. CDR3 sequence (DNA): TGTGCCAGCAGATATGGGACAGGGGGATCCACAGATACGCAGTATTTT.

This chain joins TRBV4-3 and TRBJ2-3; 11 positions match TRBD2. CDR3 length equals 17 residues. In germline, CDR1 is LGHNA, CDR2 YSLEER. V was clipped by 0 bases and J by 4 bases; unmatched bases: 6. The CDR3 coding sequence is TGCGCCAGCAGCCAAGAAGTCGGACTAGCGGGCCCAGATACGCAGTATTTT. Protein: CASSQEVGLAGPDTQYF.

The V gene is TRBV6-4, the J gene TRBJ1-2; 8 positions match TRBD1. The trim removed 3 bases at V and 8 bases at J, leaving 5 bases unmatched. CDR1 and CDR2 from the germline V gene are MRHNA and SNTAGT. The length of the CDR3 is 13 residues. The CDR3 DNA follows: TGTGCCAGCAGTGAATCAGGGGGCCTAGGCTACACCTTC. Translated, it gives CASSESGGLGYTF.